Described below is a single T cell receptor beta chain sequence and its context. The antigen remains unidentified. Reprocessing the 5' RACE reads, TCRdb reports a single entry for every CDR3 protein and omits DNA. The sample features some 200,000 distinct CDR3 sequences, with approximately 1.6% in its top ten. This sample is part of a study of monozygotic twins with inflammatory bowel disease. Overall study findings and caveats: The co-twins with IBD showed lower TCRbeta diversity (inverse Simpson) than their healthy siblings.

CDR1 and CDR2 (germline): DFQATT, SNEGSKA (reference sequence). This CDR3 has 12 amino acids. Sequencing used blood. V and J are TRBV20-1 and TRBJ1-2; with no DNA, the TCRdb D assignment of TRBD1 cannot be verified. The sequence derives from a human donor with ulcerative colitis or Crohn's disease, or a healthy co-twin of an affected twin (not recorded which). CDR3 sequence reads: CSAYGTGNGYTF.